This T cell receptor beta chain was identified during a study of cytomegalovirus exposure and HLA in healthy donors. Study-wide results and limits: The listing of 150 to 200 TCR beta chains classed them as cytomegalovirus-associated. A later look showed TCR association rates differing by HLA locus, highest for DRB1 and lowest for HLA-C. Rare TCR sequences predominated, though certain public TCRs were found in many donors. In a later analysis, a missense DCLRE1C variant was linked to TCR beta V- and J-gene trimming.

The PCR employed 60 Vbeta primers together with 13 Jbeta primers. TCRdb's table, derived via immunoSEQ multiplex PCR, lists solely in-frame clones and lacks some. The table records over 150,000 clones, about 84% of them present only once. As to this clone: Its matching antigen is unknown.

This CDR3 has 17 amino acids. CDR1 and CDR2 from the germline V gene are SGHTS and YDEGEE. Between the trimmed V and J ends, which lost 0 bases and 0 bases, there was a span of 13 bases. The chain joins TRBV5-8 to TRBJ1-5, with a weak D call TRBD1 (5 bases). This receptor was taken from a man younger than 30 in good health and CMV-seronegative. Sequencing was done on a sample of PBMCs. The CDR3 DNA follows: TGTGCCAGCAGCTTGGAAGGGACTGCTTATAGCAATCAGCCCCAGCATTTT. Translation gives CASSLEGTAYSNQPQHF.